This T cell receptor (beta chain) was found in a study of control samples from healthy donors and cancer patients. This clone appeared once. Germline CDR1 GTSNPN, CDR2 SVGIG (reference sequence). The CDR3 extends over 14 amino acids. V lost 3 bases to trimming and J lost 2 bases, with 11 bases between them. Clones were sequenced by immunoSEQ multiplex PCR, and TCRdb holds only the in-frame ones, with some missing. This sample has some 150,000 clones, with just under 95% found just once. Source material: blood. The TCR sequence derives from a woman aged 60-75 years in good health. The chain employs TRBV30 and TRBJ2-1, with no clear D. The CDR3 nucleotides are TGTGCCTGGAGGGAGCGCCACCCCTACAATGAGCAGTTCTTC. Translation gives CAWRERHPYNEQFF. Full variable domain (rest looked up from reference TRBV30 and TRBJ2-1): SQTIHQWPATLVQPVGSPLSLECTVEGTSNPNLYWYRQAAGRGLQLLFYSVGIGQISSEVPQNLSASRPQDRQFILSSKKLLLSDSGFYLCAWRERHPYNEQFFGPGTRLTVL.